This T cell receptor (beta chain) originates from a study of cytomegalovirus exposure and HLA in healthy donors. Both 60 Vbeta primers and 13 Jbeta primers went into the PCR. Assay used: immunoSEQ multiplex PCR; TCRdb lists only in-frame clones, some missing. Of under 100,000 clones in the sample, nearly 70% were seen once. Findings and caveats of the study: TCR beta chain V- and J-gene trimming was linked, in a later analysis, to a missense variant in DCLRE1C. A previous analysis found most TCR beta V segments productive roughly 87% or roughly 30% of the time.

This clone turned up a few times. Its antigen is not known. This receptor was taken from a woman aged 50 to 60 in good health and CMV-seropositive. Sequencing input: PBMCs.

CDR3 amino acids: CASLTPNEAYGYTF. CDR3 nucleotide sequence: TGTGCCAGCCTTACTCCGAACGAGGCCTATGGCTACACCTTC. The V gene is TRBV28, the J gene TRBJ1-2, with D uncertain. The CDR3 extends over 14 amino acids. With 8 bases removed from V and 4 bases from J, the gap between germline ends came to 17 bases. CDR1 and CDR2 (germline): MDHEN, SYDVKM.